One sample yielded the 18 T cell receptor beta chains listed below, sequenced in a study of shared clonotypes between healthy human individuals (dated by TCRdb to about 2020). The protocol used for the library was the immunoSEQ multiplex PCR assay. TCRdb holds this immuneACCESS table with in-frame rearrangements only. Some clones are missing; in checked studies, unresolved V genes explain under half, and the rest has no known cause. The sample records some 1 million clones, more than 65% of which are singletons. The ten largest make up over 1.3% of the sample. The sample taken for sequencing was memory CD4+ T cells sorted from blood. This sample's cell subset or site label indicates: CD45RA-negative fraction. These receptors were taken from a man younger than 30 in good health.

The CDR3 DNA sequence: TGTGCTAGTGGTTTGGCCGTGGGCCAAGCTTTCTTT. It is translated as CASGLAVGQAFF. This chain links TRBV12-5 with TRBJ1-1; the D is unclear. CDR1 LGHNT and CDR2 FRNRAP come from the germline V gene. The CDR3 loop spans 12 amino acids. V was cut by 1 base and J by 9 bases, with 9 bases left in between.

The V gene is TRBV5-5, the J gene TRBJ2-7, with D possibly matching TRBD2 (5 bases). Germline V gene sequence: CDR1 SGHKS, CDR2 YYEKEE (reference sequence). The CDR3 has 16 residues. Between the trimmed V and J ends, which lost 1 base and 0 bases, there was a span of 14 bases. CDR3 nucleotides: TGTGCCAGCAGCTTGTCCTTGCGGGCCCTCTCCTACGAGCAGTACTTC. Amino acid sequence: CASSLSLRALSYEQYF.

This clone was seen only once. The J gene is TRBJ2-7, the V gene TRBV6-1; 8 nucleotides line up with TRBD1. Germline assignment: CDR1 MNHNS and CDR2 SASEGT. With V trimmed by 3 bases and J by 3 bases, 10 bases remained unmatched. The CDR3 totals 16 residues. CDR3 sequence reads: CASSDSLDRVYYEQYF. The CDR3 DNA reads as TGTGCCAGCAGTGATTCCCTGGACAGGGTCTACTACGAGCAGTACTTC.

Comment on this clone: Distinct nucleotide sequences in the sample also encode this CDR3. The chain is built from TRBV9 and TRBJ2-7, with D hard to call. The CDR3 length is 15 residues. The germline CDR1 and CDR2 sequences are SGDLS and YYNGEE. The V end was cut by 0 bases, the J end by 4 bases, with 14 bases between. This chain's CDR3 is CASSVGWSSSYEQYF. In DNA form, the CDR3 reads TGTGCCAGCAGCGTAGGGTGGAGTTCTTCTTACGAGCAGTACTTC.

The CDR3 reads CASSYFSGNTQYF. CDR3 bases: TGTGCCAGCAGCTATTTCAGCGGGAATACGCAGTATTTT. The chain couples TRBV7-2 to TRBJ2-3, with 7 bases matching TRBD2. CDR1 and CDR2 from the germline V gene are SGHTA and FQGNSA. Trimming removed 4 bases from V and 7 bases from J; junction bases left unmatched: 5. This CDR3 comprises 13 residues.

This sequence joins TRBV28 and TRBJ2-1; D assignment may be TRBD1 or TRBD2 (5 bases each). V was clipped by 3 bases and J by 6 bases, with 15 bases between them. This CDR3 is built from 15 residues. Germline V gene data show CDR1 as MDHEN and CDR2 as SYDVKM. CDR3 DNA sequence: TGTGCCAGCAGTTTTCTCGGGGCCGGTGGCAATGAGCAGTTCTTC. It is translated as CASSFLGAGGNEQFF.

The chain combines TRBV4-3 with TRBJ1-1; 12 bases align to TRBD1. This CDR3 spans 17 amino acids. CDR1 LGHNA and CDR2 YSLEER come from the germline V gene. Trimming at V came to 1 base and at J to 5 bases, leaving 8 bases not matched to a gene. The CDR3 loop is CASSQAPGQGAWTEAFF. The CDR3 DNA sequence: TGCGCCAGCAGCCAAGCACCGGGACAGGGGGCTTGGACTGAAGCTTTCTTT.

The V gene is TRBV9, the J gene TRBJ2-1; D call uncertain. The CDR3 totals 15 residues. Trimming cost V 4 bases and J 0 bases, with 11 bases left between them. Germline assignment: CDR1 SGDLS and CDR2 YYNGEE. Here the CDR3 reads CASSPSPSSYNEQFF. The CDR3 bases are TGTGCCAGCAGCCCTTCTCCGAGCTCCTACAATGAGCAGTTCTTC. Filled out from reference TRBV9 and TRBJ2-1, the complete variable domain reads DSGVTQTPKHLITATGQRVTLRCSPRSGDLSVYWYQQSLDQGLQFLIQYYNGEERAKGNILERFSAQQFPDLHSELNLSSLELGDSALYFCASSPSPSSYNEQFFGPGTRLTVL.

This clone came up a few times. The genes are TRBV6-1 and TRBJ1-2; possible D gene TRBD1, 5 bases. The CDR3 is made up of 13 amino acids. Trimming took 10 bases from V and 5 from J, leaving 17 bases between them. Germline V gene sequence: CDR1 MNHNS, CDR2 SASEGT. Here the CDR3 reads CATTDSNRYGYTF. CDR3 bases: TGTGCCACCACTGACAGTAACCGTTATGGCTACACCTTC.

The V and J genes are TRBV6-6 and TRBJ1-6; D call uncertain. Germline assignment: CDR1 MNHNY and CDR2 SVGAGI (reference sequence). V shed 0 bases and J shed 7 bases, with 7 bases lying between them. The CDR3 has 14 amino acids. The CDR3 DNA reads as TGTGCCAGCAGTTACTCGGAGGTGAATTCACCCCTCCACTTT. Its translation is CASSYSEVNSPLHF.

CDR3 residues: CASSVASTANYGYTF. The CDR3 DNA is TGTGCCAGCAGCGTAGCTTCTACAGCCAACTATGGCTACACCTTC. This sequence joins TRBV9 and TRBJ1-2; no clear D. The ends were cut back, 0 bases at V and 2 bases at J, with 11 bases in the middle. Looked up from germline, CDR1 is SGDLS and CDR2 is YYNGEE. The CDR3 runs to 15 residues.

This clone was picked up one time. The J gene is TRBJ2-2, the V gene TRBV2; D is unclear. Trimming removed 4 bases at V and 1 base at J, with 10 bases between. This CDR3 comprises 15 residues. CDR1 and CDR2 from the germline V gene are SNHLY and FYNNEI. CDR3 protein: CASSVHRMNTGELFF. In nucleotides, the CDR3 is TGTGCCAGCAGTGTCCACAGAATGAACACCGGGGAGCTGTTTTTT.

The J gene is TRBJ2-4, the V gene TRBV30, with TRBD1 matching over 7 bases. This CDR3 has 15 amino acids. Germline trimming cut 0 bases from V and 0 bases from J; bases unmatched to any gene: 2. Germline V gene data show CDR1 as GTSNPN and CDR2 as SVGIG (reference sequence). In nucleotides, the CDR3 is TGTGCCTGGAGTGTGACAGGGCTAGCCAAAAACATTCAGTACTTC. Translated, it gives CAWSVTGLAKNIQYF. The full variable domain, with the rest looked up from reference TRBV30 and TRBJ2-4, is SQTIHQWPATLVQPVGSPLSLECTVEGTSNPNLYWYRQAAGRGLQLLFYSVGIGQISSEVPQNLSASRPQDRQFILSSKKLLLSDSGFYLCAWSVTGLAKNIQYFGAGTRLSVL.

The chain recombines TRBV28 with TRBJ1-2, with a weak D call TRBD1 (5 bases). Between the trimmed V and J ends, which lost 1 base and 2 bases, there was a span of 8 bases. Germline CDR1 and CDR2: MDHEN and SYDVKM. The CDR3 is 14 amino acids. Here the CDR3 reads CASSLSRGNYGYTF. The DNA of the CDR3 is TGTGCCAGCAGTTTATCCCGGGGGAACTATGGCTACACCTTC.

This clone was found a few times. One end of the junction fails to match germline, which may point to a read error. This sequence joins TRBV7-7 and TRBJ2-2; possible D gene TRBD1, 5 bases. This CDR3 is 16 amino acids long. Germline assignment: CDR1 SSHAT and CDR2 FNYEAQ (reference sequence). The CDR3 loop reads CASSPGIQLNTGELFF. CDR3 DNA: TGTGCTAGCAGTCCAGGGATCCAGTTGAACACCGGGGAGCTGTTTTTT.

V usage is TRBV2 and J usage is TRBJ1-2; no clear D gene. CDR1 and CDR2 from the germline V gene are SNHLY and FYNNEI. The CDR3 has 13 residues. V shed 3 bases and J shed 0 bases, with 5 bases lying between them. CDR3 nucleotide sequence: TGTGCCAGCAGTGATGTAGCTAACTATGGCTACACCTTC. Translating gives CASSDVANYGYTF.

The J gene is TRBJ2-3, the V gene TRBV6-1; tentative D call: TRBD2 (7 bases). Germline V gives CDR1 MNHNS, CDR2 SASEGT. V was cut by 0 bases and J by 9 bases, with 10 bases left in between. The CDR3 sequence is 13 residues long. The CDR3, as DNA: TGTGCCAGCAGTGAAGCGAGGGGGGGGACGCAGTATTTT. Protein product: CASSEARGGTQYF.

This clone has a single count. Different DNA sequences within this sample yield the same CDR3. The rearrangement links TRBV9 to TRBJ2-1; 8 bases align to TRBD1. CDR1 and CDR2 from the germline V gene are SGDLS and YYNGEE. The CDR3 is 14 residues long. V was pared by 1 base and J by 6 bases, with 3 bases of the junction left unmatched. This CDR3 is CASSVLQGANEQFF. The DNA of the CDR3 is TGTGCCAGCAGCGTACTCCAGGGGGCCAATGAGCAGTTCTTC.